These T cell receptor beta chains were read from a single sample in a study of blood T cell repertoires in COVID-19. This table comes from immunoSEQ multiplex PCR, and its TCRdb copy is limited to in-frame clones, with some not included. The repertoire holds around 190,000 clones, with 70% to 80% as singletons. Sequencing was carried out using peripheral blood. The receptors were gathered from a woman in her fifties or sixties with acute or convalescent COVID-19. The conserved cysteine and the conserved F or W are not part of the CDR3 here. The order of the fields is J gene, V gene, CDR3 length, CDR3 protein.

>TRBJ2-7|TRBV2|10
ASSDRGGEQY
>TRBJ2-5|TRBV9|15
ASSAGLAGGIQETQY
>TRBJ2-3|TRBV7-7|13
ASSLTSGGLDTQY
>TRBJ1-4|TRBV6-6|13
ASSSPKGEGEKLF
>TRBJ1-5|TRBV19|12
ASSTTGRSQPQH
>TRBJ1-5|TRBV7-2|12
ASSATGGNQPQH
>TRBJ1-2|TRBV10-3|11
AISDGQGYGYT
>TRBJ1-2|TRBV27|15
ASSLFGRDRGNYGYT
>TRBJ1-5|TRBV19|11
ASSARREQPQH
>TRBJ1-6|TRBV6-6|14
ASSYSTGETDSPLH
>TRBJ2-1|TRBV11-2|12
ASSLDWANNEQF
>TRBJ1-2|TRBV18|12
ASSPQDNPYGYT
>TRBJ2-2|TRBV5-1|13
ASSQTSGHTGELF
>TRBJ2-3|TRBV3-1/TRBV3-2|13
ASLGRGISTDTQY
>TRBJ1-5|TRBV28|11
ASSLLQGQPQH
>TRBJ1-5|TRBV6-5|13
ASSPQGYSNQPQH
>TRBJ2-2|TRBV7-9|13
ASSPEAYNTGELF
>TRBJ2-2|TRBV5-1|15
ASSGSSGGPGTGELF
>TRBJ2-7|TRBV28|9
ASSSDRGSY
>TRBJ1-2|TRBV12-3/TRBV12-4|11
ASSFGTVKGYT
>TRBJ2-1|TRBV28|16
ASSLDTLLAGGSNEQF
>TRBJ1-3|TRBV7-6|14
ASSSGVQGAGNTIY
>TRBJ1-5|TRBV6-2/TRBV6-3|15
ASSPHRREDSNQPQH
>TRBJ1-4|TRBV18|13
ASSDTGRFNEKLF
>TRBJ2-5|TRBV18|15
ASSPPRLAGVQETQY
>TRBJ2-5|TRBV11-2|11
ASAWGRGKTQY
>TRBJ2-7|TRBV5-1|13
ASSTYQGSAYEQY
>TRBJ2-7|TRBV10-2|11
ATSGTGYSPQY
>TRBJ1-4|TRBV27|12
ASSPWDTNEKLF
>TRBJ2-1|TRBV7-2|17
ASSSRGTSGTSSYNEQF
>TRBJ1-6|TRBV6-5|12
ASRPLAGNSPLH
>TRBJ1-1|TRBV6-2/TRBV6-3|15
ASSRQGTWGMNTEAF
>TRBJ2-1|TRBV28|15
ASSLLHGTSGDNEQF
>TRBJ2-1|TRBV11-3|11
ASSLILDSEQF
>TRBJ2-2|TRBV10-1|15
ASSDLEGAGETGELF
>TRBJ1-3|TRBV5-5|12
ASSPGTAKNTIY
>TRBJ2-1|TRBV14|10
ASSPSLSEQF
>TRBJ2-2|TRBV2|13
ASSWDRGGTGELF
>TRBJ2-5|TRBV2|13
ASSTSGRGGETQY
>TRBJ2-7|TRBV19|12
ASSISPVTREQY
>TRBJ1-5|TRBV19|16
ASSVPLDRGVVSQPQH
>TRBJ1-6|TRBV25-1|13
ASMGSFSYNSPLH
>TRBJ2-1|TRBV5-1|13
ASSLAGGEYNEQF
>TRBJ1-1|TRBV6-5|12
ASSLSGGNTEAF
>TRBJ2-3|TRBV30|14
AWSGKDRGGTDTQY
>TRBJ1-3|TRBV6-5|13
ASSRGAYSGNTIY
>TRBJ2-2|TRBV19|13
ASSGQVFNTGELF
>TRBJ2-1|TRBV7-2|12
ASSSTTGYNEQF
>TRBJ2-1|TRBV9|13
ASSATSGLYNEQF
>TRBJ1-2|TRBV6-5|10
ASIGTDYGYT
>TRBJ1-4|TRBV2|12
ASSGRTANEKLF
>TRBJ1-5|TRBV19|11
AISRGFNQPQH
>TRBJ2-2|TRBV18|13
ASSPPARGTGELF
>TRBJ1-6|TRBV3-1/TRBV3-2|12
ASSLGQGSSPLH